The subject of this entry is one T cell receptor beta chain. Its antigen remains unidentified. The ends were cut back, 3 bases at V and 2 bases at J, with 11 bases in the middle. This CDR3 region has 15 residues. Germline CDR1 and CDR2: KGHSH and LQKENI. The donors gave bone marrow, and they were healthy. The data were obtained in a study of cytomegalovirus exposure and HLA in healthy donors. Amplification used 60 Vbeta primers and 13 Jbeta primers. Original processing methods: It was a later analysis that counted 75 million to 90 million unique TCR beta chains, of which 8.5 million to 12 million were shared. Sequencing used immunoSEQ multiplex PCR; TCRdb keeps in-frame clones, though not all of them. D and trimming were read from the DNA, whereas the V and J calls and clone size are those reported in that table. Among fewer than 70,000 clones listed, around 66% were seen once. General study points: In an earlier analysis, in 620 or so donors, most V segments appeared productive either ~87% or ~30% of the time. Among the sequence variants, a highly shared cluster was likely an artifact of sequencing.

The chain recombines TRBV18 with TRBJ1-3, with D perhaps TRBD1 (5 bases). The sequence was collected from a male donor in good health and CMV-seropositive. The sample consisted of PBMCs. CDR3 region: CASSPSPDTGNTIYF. The CDR3, as DNA: TGTGCCAGCTCACCCTCTCCGGACACTGGAAACACCATATATTTT.